The clone carrying this T cell receptor beta chain has only a few counts. Antigen: not known. The source of the sample is a study of T cell repertoires in cytomegalovirus infection. Study-level background: Well-studied HLA-B-restricted CMV epitopes were used in the study alongside recently identified HLA-C-restricted ones. TCR beta signatures that were public indicated CMV infection and matching HLA type.

Between the trimmed V and J ends, which lost 8 bases and 5 bases, there was a span of 13 bases. The CDR3 is 12 residues long. General study findings and limits: CMV-specific HLA-C-restricted TCR beta clonotypes dominated the ex vivo response.

TCRdb redid the calling of the reads with MiXCR, one entry per CDR3 protein. Of around 58,000 distinct CDR3 sequences in the sample, around 20% are singletons; the top ten hold 65% to 75%. The sequenced sample was CD8+ T cells from cultured PBMCs, obtained from culture after CMV antigen stimulation. The rearrangement joins TRBV5-3 to TRBJ1-1; no reliable D call. TRBV5-3 is treated as an ORF (open reading frame) with a function not yet certain. The TCR sequence derives from a human donor in good health (CMV status not recorded). Some clones in this sample may be carry-over from other donors' samples. The CDR3 loop is CASSGSRTEAFF. The CDR3 coding sequence is TGTGCCAGCAGCGGATCACGGACTGAAGCTTTCTTT.